This T cell receptor beta chain was profiled in a study of shared clonotypes between healthy human individuals (TCRdb year 2020). With regard to the full study: A couple of women and three men aged 18 to 49 years were included in the cohort. Per donor, three plates each were used for CD4 naive and CD4 memory, two for CD8 naive, and one for CD8 memory. Libraries were prepared and TCR repertoires were sequenced by different laboratories using diverse techniques, in order to increase sequencing depth and limit assay-specific biases. Each donor's leukapheresis produced roughly between roughly 0.94 and 9.5 billion PBMCs. To estimate repertoire size and how much clonotype sharing occurs between individuals, the study deeply sequenced the blood TCR repertoires of five healthy adults.

Paper-wide results and their limitations: Based on pairwise subsampling, the degree of clonotype sharing among donors was expected to be affected by sequencing depth. Higher generation probabilities were observed for clonotypes shared by all four sorted-subset donors than for non-shared clonotypes. Sharing across four donors was observed for roughly 5% of naive CD4, less than 4% of naive CD8, about 2.3% of memory CD4, and about 0.4% of memory CD8 clonotypes. Because the study included only a small number of donors, the genetic and exposure-history diversity represented was limited. Larger estimated clonotype richness was generally found for naive subsets than for memory subsets. Even with the large sequencing depth, rarefaction of the sorted-subset datasets indicated that sequencing was incomplete. Sampling was limited to blood, and TCR repertoires in tissue likely differ from TCR repertoires in blood.

V loses 8 bases, J loses 4 bases, and the germline ends lie 15 bases apart. The CDR3, from cysteine to phenylalanine, totals 14 residues. Only CDR3 DNA is held: 42 bases, read in frame from base 1. The germline V gene encodes CDR1 MDHEN and CDR2 SYDVKM. TCR CDR3 regions were amplified from genomic DNA by multiplex PCR using the deep immunoSEQ assay. For each cell subset, the extracted genomic DNA was distributed evenly across all wells of several immunoSEQ 96-well plates, and each plate served as one replicate. For sorted subsets, roughly 200 ng of genomic DNA, equivalent to 30,000 or so T cell genomes, went into each replicate PCR. The purified libraries were quantified using a Qubit 3.0 fluorometer, sized with a Bioanalyzer 2100, and then quantified again using the KAPA Library Quantification kit. Every immunoSEQ 96-well plate was sequenced on a dedicated single-read 150-cycle Illumina NextSeq 550 flow cell. Per the source publication's procedure: Because only junctional sequences without quality scores were contained in the immunoSEQ output, filtering matching that applied to full-length reads could not be performed. Sequences were annotated with PyIR, a Python wrapper for IgBLAST v1.9, and V/J genes and CDR3 were assigned using IMGT germline references. Reads were removed for weak V/J assignments (E-value above 1e-6), missing CDR3, stop codons, out-of-frame junctions, or ambiguous translated residues. V3J clonotypes were defined as sequences sharing the same inferred V gene, J gene, and CDR3 amino acid sequence. To compute the percentage overlap between repertoires, the number of shared unique clonotypes was divided by the size of the smaller repertoire. Three approaches were used to assess repertoire richness: RTK rarefaction, the Chao1 estimator, and Recon v2.1 estimates of unobserved clonotypes. OLGA was used to compute generation probabilities for all TCRbeta clonotypes that the gDNA method yielded from a few donors. As stored in TCRdb, this immuneACCESS dataset retains in-frame rearrangements with V and J assigned. A fraction of the clones does not appear; measured against another copy, unresolved V genes explain less than half of the discrepancy, and the remainder lacks a known reason. V and J calls plus clone size are reproduced from that table; the DNA served to infer D and trimming. The sample yields some 2.1 million clones; 90% to 95% were counted once. The ten largest clones capture around 1.7% of the sample.

CD8 naive samples consisted of CD45RO-negative cells that were positively selected for CCR7, yielding a CD45RA+CCR7+ population without TemRA cells. The donors were healthy, HIV-negative adults with no recently reported acute infections or vaccinations. Every donor was a Caucasian adult living in Nashville, Tennessee, USA. Blood was obtained by leukapheresis, after which PBMCs were separated by Ficoll-Histopaque density gradient centrifugation and cryopreserved in liquid nitrogen vapor phase. Analytical flow cytometry was used to check the purity and quantity of each magnetically sorted T cell population. From each sorted fraction, genomic DNA was isolated and quantified by UV absorbance on a Nanodrop 2000c. Notes on this clone: No antigen is known for it. The input lacks base qualities; no much larger clone sits a single base away.

The sequenced sample was naive CD8+ T cells from PBMCs. In the paper's terms, the cell subset or site label means: CD45RA+CCR7+. The chain was built from TRBV28 and TRBJ1-5; TRBD1 could be the D gene, as 6 bases match. This sequence was found in a man in his late teens or twenties in good health. Some clones in this sample may be carry-over from other donors' samples. CDR3 sequence: CASHGLGGNQPQHF. Read as DNA, the sequence is TGTGCCAGCCATGGTCTAGGGGGTAATCAGCCCCAGCATTTT. Extended through the reference TRBV28 and TRBJ1-5 proteins, this CDR3 yields the full variable domain: DVKVTQSSRYLVKRTGEKVFLECVQDMDHENMFWYRQDPGLGLRLIYFSYDVKMKEKGDIPEGYSVSREKKERFSLILESASTNQTSMYLCASHGLGGNQPQHFGDGTRLSIL.